This T cell receptor (beta chain) was retrieved from a study of immune evolution from preneoplasia to lung adenocarcinoma. Whole-study findings and limits: Compared with EGFR-mutant or double wild-type lesions, KRAS-mutant nodules were more clonal.

Only in-frame clones appear in the TCRdb table, and some are missing; sequencing was by immunoSEQ multiplex PCR. Here the sample spans some 8,300 clones, around 85% being singletons. As to this clone: Its antigen remains unknown.

This CDR3 has 14 residues. Germline V gene sequence: CDR1 LNHDA, CDR2 SQIVND (reference sequence). V was trimmed by 3 bases and J by 1 base, leaving 7 bases between them. Sequenced sample: FFPE invasive lung adenocarcinoma tissue. The chain links TRBV19 to TRBJ2-1, with D hard to call. This receptor was obtained from a person between 50 and 69 years old with lung adenocarcinoma. Here the CDR3 DNA reads TGTGCCAGTAGTATCGGCAGATCCTACAATGAGCAGTTCTTC. This sequence encodes CASSIGRSYNEQFF.